This T cell receptor beta chain was identified in a study of CD8+ T cells in alopecia areata. This CDR3 comprises 15 residues. Germline assignment: CDR1 LNHNV and CDR2 YYDKDF (reference sequence). With 7 bases clipped from V and 2 bases from J, the junction kept 8 bases outside the gene matches. Remarks on this clone: Its target is not known.

Study findings and constraints: Patients shared TCRs less clearly than mice did, possibly owing to HLA.

RNA, once extracted, was reverse transcribed into cDNA for use as the sequencing template. Measured with immunoSEQ multiplex PCR; TCRdb has only the in-frame clones, and not every one. The table has over 150,000 clones, 63% seen once. Sequenced material: CD4+ T cells sorted from blood, taken at week 0. J is TRBJ2-3 and V is TRBV15, with 8 bases that match TRBD1. The sequence derives from a human donor with alopecia areata. CDR3 sequence (DNA): TGTGCCACCACCTTGGGCAGGGGGCTCACAGATACGCAGTATTTT. Its protein product is CATTLGRGLTDTQYF.